This T cell receptor beta chain was obtained from a study of T cell responses to AZD1222 COVID-19 vaccine. The study's findings and limits: White British ancestry dominated among donors, who included more females, and clonal diversity was possibly underestimated.

The repertoire was sequenced with immunoSEQ multiplex PCR; TCRdb's copy has only in-frame clones and lacks some. The repertoire holds about 100,000 clones, with around nine tenths as singletons. As concerns this clone: Its antigen is not identified.

From germline, CDR1 is MGHRA and CDR2 YSYEKL. CDR3 length: 15 residues. V lost 6 bases to trimming and J lost 3 bases, with 18 bases between them. The sequences come from peripheral blood, collected on day 0 of AZD1222 vaccination. The clonotype comes from an adult in good health. The rearrangement uses TRBV4-1 and TRBJ2-7, with no clear D. CDR3 in DNA: TGCGCCAGCAGTTTTCTGCCAAACTCATACTACGAGCAGTACTTC. It is translated as CASSFLPNSYYEQYF.